Below, 9 T cell receptor beta chains from the same sample are listed, as sequenced in a study of blood T cell repertoires in COVID-19. Profiling relied on immunoSEQ multiplex PCR, and the TCRdb table lists in-frame clones only, not all of them. The sample comprises tens of thousands of clones, around 87% of which are singletons, and 17% rests with the top ten. Input material: peripheral blood. The receptors derive from a human donor in a cohort sampled during active COVID-19.

There are a few counts of this clone. The chain carries TRBV7-2 and TRBJ1-1; 9 bases fit TRBD1. CDR3 length equals 14 residues. V shed 2 bases and J 4 bases; nucleotides not matched to a gene: 2. CDR1 SGHTA and CDR2 FQGNSA come from the germline V gene. The CDR3 DNA reads as TGTGCCAGCAGCTTACGGGGACAGGGCACTGAAGCTTTCTTT. Translating gives CASSLRGQGTEAFF.

V gene TRBV5-4 combines with J gene TRBJ2-3; D might be TRBD1 (5 bases). This CDR3 spans 16 amino acids. The V and J ends lost 6 bases and 4 bases respectively, with 21 bases between them. Per germline, CDR1 SGHNT and CDR2 YYREEE (reference sequence). Here the CDR3 DNA reads TGTGCCAGCAAACCTTGGGGCCGAACTCCGTCAGATACGCAGTATTTT. This gives the protein CASKPWGRTPSDTQYF. The full variable domain, with the rest looked up from reference TRBV5-4 and TRBJ2-3, is ETGVTQSPTHLIKTRGQQVTLRCSSQSGHNTVSWYQQALGQGPQFIFQYYREEENGRGNFPPRFSGLQFPNYSSELNVNALELDDSALYLCASKPWGRTPSDTQYFGPGTRLTVL.

This chain joins TRBV30 and TRBJ1-2; TRBD1 agrees at 7 bases. V lost 4 bases, J lost 4 bases, and 15 bases stayed unmatched. Per the germline V gene, CDR1 is GTSNPN and CDR2 is SVGIG (reference sequence). The CDR3 has 16 residues. CDR3 in DNA: TGTGCCTGGATAAAAACTAGGGACAGCCAATTCTATGGCTACACCTTC. As protein: CAWIKTRDSQFYGYTF.

This clone was seen once. This chain uses TRBV7-2 with TRBJ1-3; a possible D gene is TRBD1 (6 bases). The V gene lost 3 bases and the J gene lost 0 bases, with 12 bases spanning the gap. The CDR3 contains 16 residues. The germline V gene encodes CDR1 SGHTA and CDR2 FQGNSA. CDR3 protein: CASSLGRGASGNTIYF. CDR3 DNA: TGTGCCAGCAGCTTGGGTCGGGGGGCCTCTGGAAACACCATATATTTT.

The rearrangement links TRBV27 to TRBJ2-4; TRBD1 matches 8 bases. CDR1 is MNHEY and CDR2 is SMNVEV in the germline V gene (reference sequence). The CDR3 has 14 residues. After removal of 6 bases from V and 5 bases from J, the junction contained 6 bases not matched to a gene. In DNA form, the CDR3 reads TGTGCCAGCAGCCGGACAGGGCTGGAAAACATTCAGTACTTC. Amino acids: CASSRTGLENIQYF.

The chain joins TRBV3-1 (or the pseudogene TRBV3-2) to TRBJ2-1; TRBD1 agrees at 7 bases. The CDR3 has 15 residues. Per germline, CDR1 LGHDT and CDR2 YNNKEL (reference sequence). The V segment lost 3 bases and the J segment 7 bases; nucleotides outside the gene matches: 9. CDR3 residues: CASSHTGAFLNEQFF. For the CDR3, the DNA is TGTGCCAGCAGCCACACAGGGGCCTTTTTGAATGAGCAGTTCTTC.

This chain connects TRBV7-3 to TRBJ2-3; D is possibly TRBD2 (6 bases). Germline CDR1 reads SGHTA; CDR2 reads FQGTGA. The ends were cut back, 5 bases at V and 0 bases at J, with 9 bases in the middle. This CDR3 comprises 14 residues. This chain's CDR3 is CASSLGTSTDTQYF. DNA for the CDR3: TGTGCCAGCAGCCTTGGGACTAGCACAGATACGCAGTATTTT. The entire variable domain, with the rest obtained from reference TRBV7-3 and TRBJ2-3, is as follows: GAGVSQTPSNKVTEKGKYVELRCDPISGHTALYWYRQSLGQGPEFLIYFQGTGAADDSGLPNDRFFAVRPEGSVSTLKIQRTERGDSAVYLCASSLGTSTDTQYFGPGTRLTVL.

This clone was seen a handful of times. This sequence joins TRBV5-4 and TRBJ1-2, with a weak D call TRBD1 (5 bases). Germline V CDR1 and CDR2: SGHNT, YYREEE (reference sequence). The CDR3 has 14 amino acids. Trimming cost V 5 bases and J 2 bases, with 13 bases left between them. CDR3 amino acids: CASRPDRTNYGYTF. CDR3 DNA: TGTGCCAGCAGGCCAGACAGAACCAACTATGGCTACACCTTC. Drawing the rest from reference TRBV5-4 and TRBJ1-2, the complete variable domain is ETGVTQSPTHLIKTRGQQVTLRCSSQSGHNTVSWYQQALGQGPQFIFQYYREEENGRGNFPPRFSGLQFPNYSSELNVNALELDDSALYLCASRPDRTNYGYTFGSGTRLTVV.

This sequence joins TRBV5-4 and TRBJ2-3; tentative D call: TRBD2 (6 bases). This CDR3 region has 13 residues. Trimming left V 2 bases short and J 8 bases short, with 12 bases between. Per germline, CDR1 SGHNT and CDR2 YYREEE (reference sequence). This chain's CDR3 is CASSFNRERTQYF. The CDR3 region has the DNA TGTGCCAGCAGCTTCAACCGGGAGCGTACGCAGTATTTT.